The clone carrying this T cell receptor (beta chain) came up a few times. Its specificity is unknown. These data belong to a study of cytomegalovirus exposure and HLA in healthy donors. Study-wide context: Tens of millions of unique TCRs from HLA-typed donors were held in an early release of data.

The CDR3 loop spans 13 amino acids. Trimming removed 8 bases from V and 9 bases from J, with 17 bases in between. The germline CDR1 and CDR2 sequences are MNHNY and SVGAGI (reference sequence). Regarding the study as a whole: In a later analysis, about 17,000 TCR beta sequences were associated with HLA alleles at 0.05 false discovery rate. With later analysis, a missense DCLRE1C variant became linked to TCR beta V- and J-gene trimming.

Healthy bone marrow donors made up the donors. PCR amplification relied on 60 Vbeta primers (plus 13 Jbeta primers). Generated by immunoSEQ multiplex PCR, the TCRdb table keeps only in-frame clones and is missing some. The sample carries some 200,000 clones, about 9% recorded once. The specimen was PBMCs. The chain is built from TRBV6-6 and TRBJ2-1, with no clear D. The TCR was taken from a woman in her 30s in good health and CMV-seropositive. The CDR3 nucleotides are TGTGCCAGCGACCACATTCGAACGGGTGAGCAGTTCTTC. Protein product: CASDHIRTGEQFF.